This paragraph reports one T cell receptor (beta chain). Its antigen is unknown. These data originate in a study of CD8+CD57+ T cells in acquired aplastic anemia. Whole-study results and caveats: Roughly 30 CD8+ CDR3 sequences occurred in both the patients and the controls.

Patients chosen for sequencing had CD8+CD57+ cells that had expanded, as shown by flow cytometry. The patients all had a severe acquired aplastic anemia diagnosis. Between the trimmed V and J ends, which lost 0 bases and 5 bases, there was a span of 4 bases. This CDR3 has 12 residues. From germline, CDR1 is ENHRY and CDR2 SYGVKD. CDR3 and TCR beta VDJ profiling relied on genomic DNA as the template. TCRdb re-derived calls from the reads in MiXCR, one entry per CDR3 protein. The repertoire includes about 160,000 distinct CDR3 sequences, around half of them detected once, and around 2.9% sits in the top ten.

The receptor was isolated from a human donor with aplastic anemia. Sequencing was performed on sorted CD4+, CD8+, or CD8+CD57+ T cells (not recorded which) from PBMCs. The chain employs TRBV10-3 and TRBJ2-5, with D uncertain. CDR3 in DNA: TGTGCCATCAGTGAGTCTGACGAGACCCAGTACTTC. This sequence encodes CAISESDETQYF.